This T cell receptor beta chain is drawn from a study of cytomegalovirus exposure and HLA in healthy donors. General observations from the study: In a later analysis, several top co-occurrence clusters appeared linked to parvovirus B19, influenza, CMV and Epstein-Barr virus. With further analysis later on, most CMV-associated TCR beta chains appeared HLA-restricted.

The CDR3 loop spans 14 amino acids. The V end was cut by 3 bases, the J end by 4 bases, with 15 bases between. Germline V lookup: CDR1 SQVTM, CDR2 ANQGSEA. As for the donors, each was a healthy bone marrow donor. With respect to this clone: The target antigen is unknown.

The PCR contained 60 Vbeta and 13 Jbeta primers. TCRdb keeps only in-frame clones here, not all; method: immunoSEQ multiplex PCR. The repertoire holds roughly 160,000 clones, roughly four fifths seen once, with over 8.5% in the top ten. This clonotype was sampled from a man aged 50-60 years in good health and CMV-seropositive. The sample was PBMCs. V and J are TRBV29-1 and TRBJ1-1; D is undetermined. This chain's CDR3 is CSVDFAGRGTEAFF. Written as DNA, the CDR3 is TGCAGCGTTGATTTTGCAGGCCGGGGCACTGAAGCTTTCTTT.